The rows below give T cell receptor beta chains drawn from one sample of a study of identical twins. Each CDR3 protein is one row after TCRdb ran MiXCR on the 5' RACE reads. The sample shows 280,000 or so distinct CDR3 sequences, about 8.9% of them seen only once. These same data were also listed under a study on yellow fever vaccine responses in identical twins.

The sequenced sample was memory (CD45RO+) T cells sorted from blood. Receptor source: a woman younger than 35 in good health. Both conserved end residues are part of each CDR3. The D gene is left open where the match is weak. Not all rows give a size; the values are once, few, many and, for expanded clones, a class.

.	TRBV9	.	TRBJ1-4	TGTGCCAGCAGCGTAGGGCAGGGCTATGAAAAACTGTTTTTT	CASSVGQGYEKLFF
few	TRBV5-1	TRBD2	TRBJ2-1	TGCGCCAGCAGCCCTGGGACTAGCGGGGGGAGGAGCTCCTACAATGAGCAGTTCTTC	CASSPGTSGGRSSYNEQFF
few	TRBV20-1	TRBD2	TRBJ2-1	TGCAGTGCGCCGGGACTAGGGAATGAGCAGTTCTTC	CSAPGLGNEQFF
many	TRBV10-3	TRBD1	TRBJ2-2	TGTGCCATCAGTGATAGGACAGGGAACACCGGGGAGCTGTTTTTT	CAISDRTGNTGELFF
.	TRBV9	TRBD2	TRBJ2-3	TGTGCCAGCAGCGTAGGTGGGAGGGCCGGGGGTACGCAGTATTTT	CASSVGGRAGGTQYF
many	TRBV12-3/TRBV12-4	.	TRBJ2-7	TGTGCCAGCAGTTTAGGGGGTGAACAGCAGTACTTC	CASSLGGEQQYF
many	TRBV24-1	TRBD2	TRBJ2-1	TGTGCCACCAGTGATACGGGGACTAGCGGGGGGGCCTACAATGAGCAGTTCTTC	CATSDTGTSGGAYNEQFF
many	TRBV2	TRBD2	TRBJ2-2	TGTGCCAGCAGTCCACTAGCGTCGAACACCGGGGAGCTGTTTTTT	CASSPLASNTGELFF
many	TRBV11-3	.	TRBJ1-4	TGTGCCAGCAGCTTAGGACAGTACTTGAATGAAAAACTGTTTTTT	CASSLGQYLNEKLFF
.	TRBV4-1	.	TRBJ2-2	TGCGCCAGCAGCCAAGGACCCTCGGTAGGCGGGGAGCTGTTTTTT	CASSQGPSVGGELFF
many	TRBV6-1	.	TRBJ1-5	TGTGCCAGCATGAGGACGAGCAATCAGCCCCAGCATTTT	CASMRTSNQPQHF
.	TRBV5-3	.	TRBJ2-2	TGTGCCATCGGCCCCGGGCTTCTGGGCTTCGGGGAGCTGTTTTTT	CAIGPGLLGFGELFF
many	TRBV28	.	TRBJ2-2	TGTGCCAGCAGTTTATCGATGCATAACACCGGGGAGCTGTTTTTT	CASSLSMHNTGELFF
many	TRBV7-9	TRBD1	TRBJ1-1	TGTGCCAGCAGCTCAACAGGGGGTAACACTGAAGCTTTCTTT	CASSSTGGNTEAFF
many	TRBV4-2	.	TRBJ2-1	TGTGCCAGCAGCCAAGGAATAGCGGTGATGGATGAGCAGTTCTTC	CASSQGIAVMDEQFF
few	TRBV7-2	TRBD2	TRBJ2-3	TGTGCCAGCACTCCCGACCGACTAGCGGGGCGCACAGATACGCAGTATTTT	CASTPDRLAGRTDTQYF
.	TRBV20-1	TRBD2	TRBJ2-2	TGCAGGGCTAGAGAGAGGAGAAGGGTAGTAGCGGGGGGGCTCACCGGGGAGCTGTTTTTT	CRARERRRVVAGGLTGELFF
.	TRBV6-1	TRBD1	TRBJ1-5	TGTGCCAGCAGTCTGGACAGGGTAATTCAGCCCCAGCATTTT	CASSLDRVIQPQHF